This T cell receptor beta chain was identified during a study of shared clonotypes between healthy human individuals (dated by TCRdb to the early 2020s). In the study overall: A few men and two women, aged 18 to 49 years, made up the cohort. The study deeply sequenced blood TCR repertoires of about five healthy adults to estimate repertoire size and the extent of clonotype sharing between individuals. Between about 0.85 and 10 billion PBMCs per donor were obtained by leukapheresis. To increase sequencing depth and limit assay-specific biases, different laboratories used diverse techniques to prepare libraries and sequence TCR repertoires. For each donor, CD4 naive and CD4 memory were each given three plates, CD8 naive was given two plates, and CD8 memory was given one plate. On the study overall, not on this receptor specifically: About 5% of naive CD4, 3.5% of naive CD8, roughly 2.5% of memory CD4, and approximately 0.39% of memory CD8 clonotypes were shared across several donors. Only blood was sampled, and tissue TCR repertoires likely differ from those in blood. Higher generation probabilities were observed for clonotypes shared by all four sorted-subset donors than for non-shared clonotypes. Pairwise subsampling indicated that sequencing depth was expected to affect the degree of clonotype sharing among donors. Naive subsets generally had larger estimated clonotype richness than memory subsets. Incomplete sequencing was indicated by rarefaction of sorted-subset datasets, despite the large sequencing depth. Because the study included only a small number of donors, the genetic and exposure-history diversity represented was limited.

Donors were healthy HIV-negative adults with no recently reported acute infections or vaccinations. Every donor was a Caucasian adult residing in Nashville, Tennessee, USA. Magnetic negative selection was used to enrich CD4+ T cells, after which naive cells were positively selected on CD45RA and the negative fraction became the memory subset. After blood collection by leukapheresis, PBMCs were isolated using Ficoll-Histopaque density gradient centrifugation and then cryopreserved in the vapor phase of liquid nitrogen. Purity and quantity of every magnetically sorted T cell population were checked by analytical flow cytometry. Genomic DNA was isolated from every sorted fraction and measured by UV absorbance on a Nanodrop 2000c. As regards this clone: The antigen it binds to is not known. Per-base qualities were not stored, and no clone one base away is much larger.

Using the deep immunoSEQ assay, TCR CDR3 regions were amplified from genomic DNA by multiplex PCR. Extracted genomic DNA from each cell subset was spread evenly across all wells of several immunoSEQ 96-well plates, with each plate serving as a replicate. For sorted subsets, approximately 190 ng of genomic DNA, equivalent to around 29,000 T cell genomes, went into each replicate PCR. Purified libraries were measured with a Qubit 3.0 fluorometer, size-checked on a Bioanalyzer 2100, and measured again with the KAPA Library Quantification kit. Every immunoSEQ 96-well plate was sequenced on a dedicated single-read 150-cycle Illumina NextSeq 550 flow cell. As for the authors' bioinformatics: Because only junctional sequences without quality scores were contained in the immunoSEQ output, filtering matching that applied to full-length reads could not be performed. Sequences were annotated with PyIR, a Python wrapper for IgBLAST v1.9, and V/J genes and CDR3 were assigned using IMGT germline references. Any read was removed if the V/J assignment was weak (E-value above 1e-6), the CDR3 was missing, or the read contained stop codons, out-of-frame junctions, or ambiguous translated residues. V3J clonotypes were defined as sequences sharing the same inferred V gene, J gene, and CDR3 amino acid sequence. The percentage overlap between two repertoires was calculated by dividing the number of shared unique clonotypes by the size of the smaller repertoire. Three approaches were used to assess repertoire richness: RTK rarefaction, the Chao1 estimator, and Recon v2.1 estimates of unobserved clonotypes. Generation probabilities for all TCRbeta clonotypes obtained by the gDNA method from a handful of donors were computed using OLGA. TCRdb carries this immuneACCESS record with in-frame sequences only. Its versions omit some clonotypes, under half of them owing to an unresolved V gene in the studies checked, with the rest unexplained. The V and J calls and clone size come from that table; D and trimming were worked out from the DNA. A total of approximately 1.5 million clones appear in this sample, 98% of them only once. The top ten clones comprise under 0.45% of the sample.

The CDR3 holds 15 amino acids from the cysteine to the phenylalanine. The entry retains the CDR3 DNA only, 45 bases that are in frame from base 1. Sequences SGHRS (CDR1) and YFSETQ (CDR2) are obtained from the germline V gene. The junction carries 18 bases between V and J, which are trimmed by 4 bases and 4 bases respectively. Source material: naive CD4+ T cells sorted from blood. The meaning of the sample's cell subset or site label: CD45RA+ positively selected. The rearranged segments are TRBV5-1 and TRBJ2-7, with no reliable assignment of the D segment. This receptor was obtained from a man under 40 in good health. The CDR3 region: CASSPRKQSNYEQYF. The nucleotide sequence reads TGCGCCAGCAGCCCCCGCAAGCAGTCCAATTACGAGCAGTACTTC. The entire variable domain, with the stretches around the CDR3 drawn from the reference TRBV5-1 and TRBJ2-7 proteins, is KAGVTQTPRYLIKTRGQQVTLSCSPISGHRSVSWYQQTPGQGLQFLFEYFSETQRNKGNFPGRFSGRQFSNSRSEMNVSTLELGDSALYLCASSPRKQSNYEQYFGPGTRLTVT.